This T cell receptor (beta chain) was observed in a study of sequential checkpoint blockade in melanoma. As for the study in general: Maintenance nivolumab came after either treatment sequence.

Libraries were prepared by immunoSEQ multiplex PCR; TCRdb keeps only in-frame clonotypes and omits some of them. The repertoire holds some 30,000 clones, around 82% seen once, with 15% to 20% in the top ten. Per the germline V gene, CDR1 is ENHRY and CDR2 is SYGVKD. J lost 4 bases, V lost 7 bases, and 8 bases had no gene match. This CDR3 has 14 amino acids. Specified treatment: randomized to nivolumab then ipilimumab (arm A) or the reverse (arm B). The receptor's source is a human donor with melanoma. Sequencing was performed on CD8+ T cells sorted from blood (inferred from file names), taken from a patient given nivolumab and ipilimumab in sequence. The rearrangement links TRBV10-3 to TRBJ2-7; 9 nucleotides line up with TRBD1. Written as DNA, the CDR3 is TGTGCCATCACTGGGACAGGGAATTCTTACGAGCAGTACTTC. Encoded protein: CAITGTGNSYEQYF.